The 13 T cell receptor beta chains in this list originate from one sample, sequenced in a study of blood T cell repertoires in COVID-19. Here immunoSEQ multiplex PCR was the method, and the copy in TCRdb shows in-frame clones only, minus some. The repertoire holds under 300,000 clones, with around 83% as singletons. The sample taken for sequencing was peripheral blood. The receptors originated from a woman of 80 years or more with acute or convalescent COVID-19.

The chain uses TRBV28 and TRBJ1-2, with D unclear. Germline lookup yields CDR1 MDHEN and CDR2 SYDVKM. This CDR3 is 12 amino acids long. Trimming pared 3 bases from V and 14 bases from J, leaving 16 bases between. CDR3 residues: CASSLGRPFLTF. CDR3 nucleotide sequence: TGTGCCAGCAGTTTGGGCAGGCCGTTTTTAACCTTC.

The chain joins TRBV3-1 (or the pseudogene TRBV3-2) to TRBJ1-1, with TRBD1 identical over 7 bases. The CDR3 runs to 16 residues. V shed 1 base and J 0 bases; nucleotides not matched to a gene: 5. The V gene's germline CDR1 is LGHDT and CDR2 YNNKEL (reference sequence). DNA for the CDR3: TGTGCCAGCAGCCAAGGAACCGGGACAGTGAACACTGAAGCTTTCTTT. Residues: CASSQGTGTVNTEAFF.

The chain employs TRBV12-3 or TRBV12-4 and TRBJ1-5; no clear D gene. V was clipped by 2 bases and J by 4 bases, with 6 bases between them. This CDR3 spans 13 amino acids. CDR3 loop: CASSLSQNQPQHF. In DNA, the CDR3 is TGTGCCAGCAGTTTATCCCAGAATCAGCCCCAGCATTTT.

This clone was observed a few times. The genes are TRBV27 and TRBJ1-6; TRBD1 aligns across 8 bases. Trimming removed 7 bases from V and 7 bases from J; junction bases left unmatched: 12. The germline CDR1 and CDR2 sequences are MNHEY and SMNVEV (reference sequence). There are 16 residues in the CDR3. The CDR3 DNA reads TGTGCCAGCACCGCTGGGTACAGGGGGAGCAATTCACCCCTCCACTTT. Its protein product is CASTAGYRGSNSPLHF.

The chain combines TRBV10-3 with TRBJ2-7, with D perhaps matching TRBD1 (6 bases). Germline CDR1 ENHRY, CDR2 SYGVKD. V was pared by 10 bases and J by 3 bases, with 10 bases between. The CDR3 is 11 residues long. CDR3 region: CATRTDYEQYF. The CDR3 DNA reads TGTGCCACCCGGACAGACTACGAGCAGTACTTC.

The rearrangement links TRBV25-1 to TRBJ1-6; possibly TRBD1 for D (6 bases). The germline V and J ends were trimmed by 4 bases and 7 bases, with 14 bases remaining between them. The CDR3 sequence is 15 residues long. Germline V gives CDR1 MGHDK, CDR2 SYGVNS. As DNA, the CDR3 is TGTGCCAGCAGTGCCCCCAGGGGTGAGAATTCACCCCTCCACTTT. Its protein is CASSAPRGENSPLHF. The full variable domain, completed using reference TRBV25-1 and TRBJ1-6, is EADIYQTPRYLVIGTGKKITLECSQTMGHDKMYWYQQDPGMELHLIHYSYGVNSTEKGDLSSESTVSRIRTEHFPLTLESARPSHTSQYLCASSAPRGENSPLHFGNGTRLTVT.

The V call is TRBV6-5, the J call TRBJ1-2; 10 bases match TRBD1. CDR3 length: 15 residues. Trimming at V came to 2 bases and at J to 0 bases, leaving 0 bases not matched to a gene. The V gene's germline CDR1 is MNHEY and CDR2 SVGAGI. The CDR3 nucleotides read TGTGCCAGCAGTTACGGGACAGGGGCTAACTATGGCTACACCTTC. Translated, it gives CASSYGTGANYGYTF.

V gene TRBV24-1 combines with J gene TRBJ2-2, with TRBD2 as a possible D gene (6 bases). This CDR3 region has 16 residues. The germline CDR1 and CDR2 sequences are KGHDR and SFDVKD. V lost 2 bases and J 5 bases, leaving 14 bases between the germline ends. The CDR3 nucleotides read TGTGCCACCAGTGATTCTGAGGGACTTGGGACCGGGGAGCTGTTTTTT. This encodes CATSDSEGLGTGELFF.

The chain recombines TRBV5-1 with TRBJ1-1; 7 positions agree with TRBD1. Unmatched junction bases numbered 8, after V lost 0 bases and J lost 6 bases. The germline V gene encodes CDR1 SGHRS and CDR2 YFSETQ. The CDR3 runs 15 residues. For the CDR3, the DNA is TGCGCCAGCAGCTTGGAGGGACAGAGTAGGGCTGAAGCTTTCTTT. Its translation is CASSLEGQSRAEAFF.

This clone was detected only once. The chain carries TRBV27 and TRBJ1-1, with 9 nucleotides matching TRBD1. Per the germline V gene, CDR1 is MNHEY and CDR2 is SMNVEV (reference sequence). With 7 bases clipped from V and 0 bases from J, the junction kept 6 bases outside the gene matches. This CDR3 comprises 15 residues. The CDR3 nucleotides read TGTGCCAGCACCACAGGGGGCAGAATGAACACTGAAGCTTTCTTT. Amino acid sequence: CASTTGGRMNTEAFF.

This chain links TRBV11-2 with TRBJ2-4, with D tentatively TRBD2 (6 bases). The germline V gene has CDR1 SGHAT and CDR2 FQNNGV. This CDR3 comprises 16 residues. V was shortened by 0 bases and J by 1 base, with 10 bases between the two germline ends. The CDR3 DNA reads as TGTGCCAGCAGCTTAGATCCGGGGAGGGCCAAAAACATTCAGTACTTC. Translated, it gives CASSLDPGRAKNIQYF.

The chain links TRBV19 to TRBJ1-5; perhaps TRBD1 as D (6 bases). Germline values: CDR1 LNHDA, CDR2 SQIVND (reference sequence). V was clipped by 3 bases and J by 6 bases, with 18 bases between them. The CDR3 length is 16 residues. CDR3 DNA sequence: TGTGCCAGTAGTATTAATACAGGGTTATTAGGTCAGCCCCAGCATTTT. This translates into CASSINTGLLGQPQHF.

This clone was picked up one time. The rearrangement uses TRBV4-1 and TRBJ2-5; TRBD1 matches 9 bases. Germline assignment: CDR1 MGHRA and CDR2 YSYEKL. This CDR3 contains 14 residues. J gave up 4 bases and V 1 base, and 1 base lay outside the gene matches. The CDR3 region is CASSQGGQGETQYF. CDR3 nucleotides: TGCGCCAGCAGCCAAGGGGGACAGGGAGAGACCCAGTACTTC.